This T cell receptor (beta chain) stems from a study of T cells in Graves' hyperthyroidism and ophthalmopathy. Looking at the study overall: The blood sample was taken at first diagnosis, before treatment began.

The patients, who ranged from 18 to 65 in age, presented with newly diagnosed hyperthyroidism lasting under 2 months. Exclusions: uncontrolled infection, other autoimmune disease, pregnancy, lactation. RNA transcripts were the template for amplifying TCR beta CDR3 regions. When the TCR CDR3 underwent first-round RT-PCR, the HTBI primer set was used. TCRdb used MiXCR to reprocess the multiplex PCR reads, holding one entry per CDR3 protein. The sample holds approximately 630,000 distinct CDR3 sequences, 16% seen once. The CDR3 covers 15 residues. CDR1 SEHNR and CDR2 FQNEAQ come from the germline V gene (reference sequence). With 5 bases removed from V and 5 bases from J, the gap between germline ends came to 18 bases. This clonotype was observed many times.

The chain recombines TRBV7-9 with TRBJ2-5; weak D call: TRBD2 (5 bases). The sequenced material came from blood. The clonotype was recovered from a woman in her twenties or thirties with Graves' hyperthyroidism. The CDR3 loop reads CASSPTEESWETQYF. The CDR3, as DNA: TGTGCCAGCAGCCCCACGGAGGAGTCTTGGGAGACCCAGTACTTC.